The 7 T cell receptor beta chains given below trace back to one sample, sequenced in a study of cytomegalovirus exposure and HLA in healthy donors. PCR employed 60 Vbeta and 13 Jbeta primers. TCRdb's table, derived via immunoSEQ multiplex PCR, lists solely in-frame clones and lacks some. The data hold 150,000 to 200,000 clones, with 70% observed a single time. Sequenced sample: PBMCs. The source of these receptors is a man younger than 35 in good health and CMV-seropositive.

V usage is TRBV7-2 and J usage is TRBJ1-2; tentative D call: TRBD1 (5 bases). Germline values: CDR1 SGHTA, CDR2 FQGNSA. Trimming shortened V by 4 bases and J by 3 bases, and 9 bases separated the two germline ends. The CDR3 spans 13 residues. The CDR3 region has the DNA TGTGCCAGCAGCTCGGACAAGCACTATGGCTACACCTTC. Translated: CASSSDKHYGYTF.

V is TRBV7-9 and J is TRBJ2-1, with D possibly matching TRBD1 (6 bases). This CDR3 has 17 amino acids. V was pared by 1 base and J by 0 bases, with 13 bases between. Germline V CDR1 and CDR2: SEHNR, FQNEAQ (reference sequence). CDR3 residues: CASSLVQGQSSYNEQFF. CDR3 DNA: TGTGCCAGCAGCTTAGTTCAGGGGCAGAGCTCCTACAATGAGCAGTTCTTC.

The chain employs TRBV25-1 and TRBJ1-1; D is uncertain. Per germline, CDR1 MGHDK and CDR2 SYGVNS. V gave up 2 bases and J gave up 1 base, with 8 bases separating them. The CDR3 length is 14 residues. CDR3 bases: TGTGCCAGCAGTGAACCCACAGAGAACACTGAAGCTTTCTTT. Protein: CASSEPTENTEAFF.

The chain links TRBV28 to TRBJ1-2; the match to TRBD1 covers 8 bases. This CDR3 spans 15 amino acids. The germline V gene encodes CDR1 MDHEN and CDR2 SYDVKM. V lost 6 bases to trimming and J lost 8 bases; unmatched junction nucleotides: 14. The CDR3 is CASSLTWGTGSGYTF. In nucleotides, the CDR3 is TGTGCCAGCAGCCTTACTTGGGGGACAGGTTCGGGCTACACCTTC.

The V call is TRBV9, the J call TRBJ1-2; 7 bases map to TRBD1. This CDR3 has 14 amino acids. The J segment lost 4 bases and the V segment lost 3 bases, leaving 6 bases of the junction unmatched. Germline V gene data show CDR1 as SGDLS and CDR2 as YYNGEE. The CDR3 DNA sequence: TGTGCCAGCAGCGAAAGGACAGGACCCTATGGCTACACCTTC. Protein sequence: CASSERTGPYGYTF.

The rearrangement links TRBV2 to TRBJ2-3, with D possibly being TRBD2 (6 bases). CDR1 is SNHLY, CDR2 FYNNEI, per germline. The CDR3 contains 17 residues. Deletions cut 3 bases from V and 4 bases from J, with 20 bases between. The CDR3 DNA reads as TGTGCCAGCAGTGAGGGGGTAGGAGGGGCGACCGCAGATACGCAGTATTTT. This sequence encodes CASSEGVGGATADTQYF.

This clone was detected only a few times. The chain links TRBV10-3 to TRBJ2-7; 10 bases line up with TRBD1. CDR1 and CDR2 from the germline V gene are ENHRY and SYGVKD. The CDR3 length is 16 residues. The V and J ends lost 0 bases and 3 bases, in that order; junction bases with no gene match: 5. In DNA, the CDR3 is TGTGCCATCAGTGAGTCGGGGGACAGGGGTCACTACGAGCAGTACGTC. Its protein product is CAISESGDRGHYEQYV.